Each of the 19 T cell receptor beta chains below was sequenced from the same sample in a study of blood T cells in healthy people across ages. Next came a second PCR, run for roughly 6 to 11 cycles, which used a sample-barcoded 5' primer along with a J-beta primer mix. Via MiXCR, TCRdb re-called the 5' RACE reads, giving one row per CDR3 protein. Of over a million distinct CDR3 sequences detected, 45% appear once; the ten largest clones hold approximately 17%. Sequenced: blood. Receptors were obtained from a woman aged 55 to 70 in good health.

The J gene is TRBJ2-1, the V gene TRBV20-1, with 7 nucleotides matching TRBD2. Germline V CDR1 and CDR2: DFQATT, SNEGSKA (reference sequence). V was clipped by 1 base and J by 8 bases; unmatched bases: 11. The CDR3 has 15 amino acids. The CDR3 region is CSARGSLARRDEQFF. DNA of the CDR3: TGCAGTGCTAGAGGCTCACTAGCGCGGCGCGATGAGCAGTTCTTC.

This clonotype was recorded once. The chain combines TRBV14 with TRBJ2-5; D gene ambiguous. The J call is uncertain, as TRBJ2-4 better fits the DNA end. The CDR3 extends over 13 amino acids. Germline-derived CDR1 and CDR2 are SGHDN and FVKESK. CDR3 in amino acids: CASSQGFQNIQYF. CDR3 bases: TGTGCCAGCAGCCAAGGTTTCCAAAACATTCAGTACTTC.

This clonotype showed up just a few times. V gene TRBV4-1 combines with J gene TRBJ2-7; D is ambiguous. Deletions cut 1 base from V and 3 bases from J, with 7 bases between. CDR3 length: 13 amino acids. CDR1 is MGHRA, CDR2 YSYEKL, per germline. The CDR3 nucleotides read TGCGCCAGCAGCCAAGCACAATTCTACGAGCAGTACTTC. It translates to CASSQAQFYEQYF.

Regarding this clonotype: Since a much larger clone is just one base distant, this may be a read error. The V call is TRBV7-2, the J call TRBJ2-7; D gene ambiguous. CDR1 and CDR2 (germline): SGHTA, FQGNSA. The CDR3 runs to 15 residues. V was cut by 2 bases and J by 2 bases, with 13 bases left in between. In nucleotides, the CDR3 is TGTGCCAGCAGCTTAAGTAGCAGGAGTACCTACGAGCAGTACTTC. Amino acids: CASSLSSRSTYEQYF.

The CDR3 sequence: CATSRLGTGYEQYF. The DNA for the CDR3 is TGTGCCACCAGTCGCTTGGGGACAGGGTACGAGCAGTACTTC. This chain connects TRBV15 to TRBJ2-7; 9 bases are a match to TRBD1. The CDR3 length is 14 residues. The germline V gene has CDR1 LNHNV and CDR2 YYDKDF (reference sequence). V trimming: 6 bases; J trimming: 4 bases; junction bases outside the gene matches: 7.

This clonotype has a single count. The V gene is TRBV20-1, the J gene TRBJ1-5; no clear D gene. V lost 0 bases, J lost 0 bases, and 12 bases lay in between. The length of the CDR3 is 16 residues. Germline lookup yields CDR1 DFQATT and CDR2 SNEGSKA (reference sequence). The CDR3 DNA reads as TGCAGTGCTAGAGATATATCCGGTAATAGCAATCAGCCCCAGCATTTT. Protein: CSARDISGNSNQPQHF.

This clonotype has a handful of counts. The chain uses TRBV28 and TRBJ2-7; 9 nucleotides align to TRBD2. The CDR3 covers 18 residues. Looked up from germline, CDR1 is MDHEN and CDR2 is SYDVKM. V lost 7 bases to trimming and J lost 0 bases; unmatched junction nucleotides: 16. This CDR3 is CASTTRRVAGDFSYEQYF. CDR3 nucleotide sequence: TGTGCCAGCACCACCCGCCGGGTAGCGGGAGACTTCTCCTACGAGCAGTACTTC.

CDR3 nucleotide sequence: TGTGCCAGCAGCCAAGACTTAGGGGCGGGAGGGGTGGAGACCCAGTACTTC. Its translation is CASSQDLGAGGVETQYF. The chain combines TRBV4-2 with TRBJ2-5; 9 bases are shared with TRBD2. CDR1 and CDR2 from the germline V gene are LGHNA and YNFKEQ. The trim removed 0 bases at V and 5 bases at J, leaving 10 bases unmatched. CDR3 size: 17 residues.

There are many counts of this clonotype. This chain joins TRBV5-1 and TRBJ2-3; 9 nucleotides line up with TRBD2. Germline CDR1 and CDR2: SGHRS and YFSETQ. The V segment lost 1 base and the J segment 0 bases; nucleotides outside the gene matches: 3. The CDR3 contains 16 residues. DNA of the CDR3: TGCGCCAGCAGCTTGACTAGCGGGTCTAGCACAGATACGCAGTATTTT. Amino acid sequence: CASSLTSGSSTDTQYF.

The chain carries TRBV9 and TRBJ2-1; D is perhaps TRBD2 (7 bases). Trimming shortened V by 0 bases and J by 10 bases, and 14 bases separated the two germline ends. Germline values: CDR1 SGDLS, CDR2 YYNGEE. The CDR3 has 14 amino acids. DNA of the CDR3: TGTGCCAGCAGCGTAGGAGGGGGGACTACCGAGCAGTTCTTC. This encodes CASSVGGGTTEQFF.

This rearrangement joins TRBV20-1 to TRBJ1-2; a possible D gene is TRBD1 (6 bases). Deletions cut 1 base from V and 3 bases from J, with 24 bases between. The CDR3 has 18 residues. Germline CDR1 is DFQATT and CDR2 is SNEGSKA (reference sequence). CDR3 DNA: TGCAGTGCTAGAGTTGGGCCCAACCAGGGGTCGTACTACTATGGCTACACCTTC. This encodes CSARVGPNQGSYYYGYTF.

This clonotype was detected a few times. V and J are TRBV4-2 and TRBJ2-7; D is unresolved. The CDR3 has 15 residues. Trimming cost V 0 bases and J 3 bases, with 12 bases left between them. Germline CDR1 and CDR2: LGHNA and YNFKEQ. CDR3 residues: CASSQELTPNYEQYF. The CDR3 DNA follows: TGTGCCAGCAGCCAAGAGCTCACCCCCAACTACGAGCAGTACTTC.

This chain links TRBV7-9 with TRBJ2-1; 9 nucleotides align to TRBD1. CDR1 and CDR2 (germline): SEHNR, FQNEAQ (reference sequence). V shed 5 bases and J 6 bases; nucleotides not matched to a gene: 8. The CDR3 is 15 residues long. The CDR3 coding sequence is TGTGCCAGCAGCCGGACAGGGGAAAAGTCCAATGAGCAGTTCTTC. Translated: CASSRTGEKSNEQFF.

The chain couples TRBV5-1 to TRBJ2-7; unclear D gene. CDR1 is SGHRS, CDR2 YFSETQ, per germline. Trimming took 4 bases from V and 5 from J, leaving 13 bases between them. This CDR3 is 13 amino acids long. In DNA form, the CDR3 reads TGCGCCAGCAGCCAAGACGGAGTAGACGAGCAGTACTTC. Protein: CASSQDGVDEQYF.

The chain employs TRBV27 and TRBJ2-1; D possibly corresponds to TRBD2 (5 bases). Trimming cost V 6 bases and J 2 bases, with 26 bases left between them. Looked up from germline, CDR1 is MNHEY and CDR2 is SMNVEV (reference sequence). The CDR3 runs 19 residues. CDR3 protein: CASSPFRTGVGVAYNEQFF. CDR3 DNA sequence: TGTGCCAGCAGCCCCTTTAGGACTGGAGTTGGCGTCGCCTACAATGAGCAGTTCTTC.

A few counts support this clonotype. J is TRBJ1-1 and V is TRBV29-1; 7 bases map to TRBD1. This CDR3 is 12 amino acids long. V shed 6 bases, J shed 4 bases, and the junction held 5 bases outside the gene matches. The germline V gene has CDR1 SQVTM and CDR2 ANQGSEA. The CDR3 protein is CSVATGRTEAFF. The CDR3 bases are TGCAGCGTCGCGACAGGGCGCACTGAAGCTTTCTTT.

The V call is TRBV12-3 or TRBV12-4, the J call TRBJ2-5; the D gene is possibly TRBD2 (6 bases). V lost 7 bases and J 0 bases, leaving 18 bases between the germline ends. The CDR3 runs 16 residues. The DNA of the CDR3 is TGTGCCAGCACCTCCCTTCGCGGGAAGTACCAAGAGACCCAGTACTTC. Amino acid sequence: CASTSLRGKYQETQYF.

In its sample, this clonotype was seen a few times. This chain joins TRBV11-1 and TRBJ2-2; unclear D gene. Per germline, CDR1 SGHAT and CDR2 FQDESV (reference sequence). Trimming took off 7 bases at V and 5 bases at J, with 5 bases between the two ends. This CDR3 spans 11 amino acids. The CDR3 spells CASKETGELFF. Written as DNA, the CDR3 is TGTGCCAGCAAGGAAACCGGGGAGCTGTTTTTT.

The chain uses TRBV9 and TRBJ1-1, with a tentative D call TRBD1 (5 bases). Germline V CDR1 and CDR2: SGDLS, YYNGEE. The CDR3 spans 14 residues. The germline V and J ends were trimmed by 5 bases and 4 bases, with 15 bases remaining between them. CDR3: CASSTGGDGTEAFF. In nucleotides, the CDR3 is TGTGCCAGCAGTACCGGAGGGGATGGCACTGAAGCTTTCTTT. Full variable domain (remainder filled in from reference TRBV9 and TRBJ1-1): DSGVTQTPKHLITATGQRVTLRCSPRSGDLSVYWYQQSLDQGLQFLIQYYNGEERAKGNILERFSAQQFPDLHSELNLSSLELGDSALYFCASSTGGDGTEAFFGQGTRLTVV.